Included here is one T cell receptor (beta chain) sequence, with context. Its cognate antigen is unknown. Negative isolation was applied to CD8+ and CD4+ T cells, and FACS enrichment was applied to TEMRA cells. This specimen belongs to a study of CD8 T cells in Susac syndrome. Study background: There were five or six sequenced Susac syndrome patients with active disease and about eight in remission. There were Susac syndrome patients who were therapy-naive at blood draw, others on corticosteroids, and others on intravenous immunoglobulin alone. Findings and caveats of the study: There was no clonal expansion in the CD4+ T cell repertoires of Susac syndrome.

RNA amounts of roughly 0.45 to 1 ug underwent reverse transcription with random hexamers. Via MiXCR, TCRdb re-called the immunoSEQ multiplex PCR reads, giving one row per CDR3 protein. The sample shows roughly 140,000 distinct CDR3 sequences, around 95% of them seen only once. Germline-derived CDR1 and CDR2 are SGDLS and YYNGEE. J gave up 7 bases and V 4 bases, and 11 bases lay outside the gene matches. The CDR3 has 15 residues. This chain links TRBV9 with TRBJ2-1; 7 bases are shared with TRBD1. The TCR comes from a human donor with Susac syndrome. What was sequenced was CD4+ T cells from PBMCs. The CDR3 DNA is TGTGCCAGCAGCCCGGAGACAGGGCCTATTAATGAGCAGTTCTTC. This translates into CASSPETGPINEQFF.